This entry lists 15 T cell receptor beta chains sequenced from one sample in a study of identical twins. TCRdb reprocessed the 5' RACE reads with MiXCR, giving one entry per CDR3 protein. The sample has around 570,000 distinct CDR3 sequences, roughly 9.9% seen once; the top ten hold 3%. These data were likewise used in another study, on yellow fever vaccine responses in identical twins.

Material: PBMCs. These receptors originate from a woman under 30 in good health.

This clonotype showed up just a few times. The CDR3 DNA reads TGCAGCGTTGAAACTAGCGGGGCCCCCACAGATACGCAGTATTTT. This translates into CSVETSGAPTDTQYF. V is TRBV29-1 and J is TRBJ2-3; TRBD2 matches 10 bases. The CDR3 runs to 15 residues. Germline CDR1 reads SQVTM; CDR2 reads ANQGSEA. The V gene end was trimmed by 2 bases and the J gene end by 2 bases; junction bases not matched to a gene: 4.

This clonotype was seen at least ten times. The chain carries TRBV4-3 and TRBJ2-1; D gene ambiguous. This CDR3 is 16 amino acids long. Trimming took 0 bases from V and 0 from J, leaving 9 bases between them. Germline V gives CDR1 LGHNA, CDR2 YSLEER. CDR3 sequence: CASSQDGGNSYNEQFF. In DNA, the CDR3 is TGCGCCAGCAGCCAAGATGGTGGCAACTCCTACAATGAGCAGTTCTTC.

At least ten counts were recorded for this clonotype. The chain joins TRBV2 to TRBJ2-1, with TRBD2 identical over 14 bases. Germline lookup yields CDR1 SNHLY and CDR2 FYNNEI. The CDR3 covers 17 residues. V lost 7 bases and J lost 4; bases outside the gene matches: 9. This CDR3 is CASTTGLAGDQYNEQFF. The DNA of the CDR3 is TGTGCCAGCACCACGGGACTAGCGGGGGACCAGTACAATGAGCAGTTCTTC. Together with reference TRBV2 and TRBJ2-1, the CDR3 gives the full variable domain: EPEVTQTPSHQVTQMGQEVILRCVPISNHLYFYWYRQILGQKVEFLVSFYNNEISEKSEIFDDQFSVERPDGSNFTLKIRSTKLEDSAMYFCASTTGLAGDQYNEQFFGPGTRLTVL.

There are a few counts of this clonotype. V and J are TRBV20-1 and TRBJ2-3; TRBD2 agrees at 7 bases. Per germline, CDR1 DFQATT and CDR2 SNEGSKA (reference sequence). After removal of 6 bases from V and 2 bases from J, the junction contained 8 bases not matched to a gene. The length of the CDR3 is 14 residues. This CDR3 is CSAVGTSDTDTQYF. DNA for the CDR3: TGCAGTGCAGTCGGCACTAGCGACACAGATACGCAGTATTTT.

The gene calls are TRBV7-2 and TRBJ2-5; D might be TRBD1 (6 bases). The CDR3 has 16 amino acids. Germline V CDR1 and CDR2: SGHTA, FQGNSA. V lost 2 bases and J lost 5, with 18 bases in between. CDR3 protein: CASSLRTTGHGETQYF. The CDR3, as DNA: TGTGCCAGCAGCTTAAGGACGACAGGCCACGGGGAGACCCAGTACTTC.

Ten or more counts support this clonotype. The chain combines TRBV7-9 with TRBJ1-6; possibly TRBD1 for D (5 bases). The CDR3 has 12 residues. Per germline, CDR1 SEHNR and CDR2 FQNEAQ (reference sequence). V dropped 1 base and J dropped 14 bases, with 9 bases sitting between them. CDR3 DNA sequence: TGTGCCAGCAGCTTAGAGGGGAGAACCCTCCACTTT. This codes for CASSLEGRTLHF.

Here the CDR3 reads CASSLDTGYTDTQYF. The CDR3 region has the DNA TGTGCCAGCAGCTTAGATACGGGGTACACAGATACGCAGTATTTT. The V and J genes are TRBV7-2 and TRBJ2-3; possible D gene TRBD2, 5 bases. Looked up from germline, CDR1 is SGHTA and CDR2 is FQGNSA. The germline V and J ends were trimmed by 1 base and 2 bases, with 10 bases remaining between them. This CDR3 is 15 amino acids long.

This clonotype was seen a few times. CDR3 coding DNA: TGTGCCACCAGTAGGGAAAAGGGTTCACCCCTCCACTTT. This sequence encodes CATSREKGSPLHF. The genes are TRBV24-1 and TRBJ1-6; D gene unclear. CDR1 and CDR2 from the germline V gene are KGHDR and SFDVKD. CDR3 length equals 13 residues. The V end was cut by 6 bases, the J end by 9 bases, with 11 bases between.

In this sample, this clonotype turned up many times. CDR3 protein: CASSQEGASIGNEQFF. The CDR3 DNA is TGCGCCAGCAGCCAAGAGGGAGCTAGCATTGGGAATGAGCAGTTCTTC. The chain links TRBV5-1 to TRBJ2-1; a weak D match, TRBD2 (5 bases). V lost 4 bases to trimming and J lost 7 bases, with 21 bases between them. CDR1 SGHRS and CDR2 YFSETQ come from the germline V gene. The CDR3 extends over 16 amino acids. Filled out from reference TRBV5-1 and TRBJ2-1, the complete variable domain reads KAGVTQTPRYLIKTRGQQVTLSCSPISGHRSVSWYQQTPGQGLQFLFEYFSETQRNKGNFPGRFSGRQFSNSRSEMNVSTLELGDSALYLCASSQEGASIGNEQFFGPGTRLTVL.

This clonotype showed up just a few times. This chain links TRBV6-4 with TRBJ2-3, with a weak D call TRBD2 (5 bases). V was clipped by 5 bases and J by 1 base, with 19 bases between them. The CDR3 spans 17 residues. In germline, CDR1 is MRHNA, CDR2 SNTAGT. CDR3 loop: CASSKADSSTGTDTQYF. CDR3 in DNA: TGTGCCAGCAGTAAGGCGGACTCCTCAACCGGCACAGATACGCAGTATTTT.

This chain links TRBV4-2 with TRBJ1-1; D possibly corresponds to TRBD1 (6 bases). The CDR3 spans 15 residues. From germline, CDR1 is LGHNA and CDR2 YNFKEQ. V lost 3 bases, J lost 1 base, and 12 bases lay in between. The CDR3 loop is CASSHPSTGNTEAFF. In DNA form, the CDR3 reads TGTGCCAGCAGCCATCCCTCGACAGGGAACACTGAAGCTTTCTTT.

Turning to this clonotype: The junction differs from germline at one of its ends, possibly a read error. The chain employs TRBV5-6 and TRBJ2-7; D is unclear. This CDR3 has 15 amino acids. In germline, CDR1 is SGHDT, CDR2 YYEEEE. This CDR3 reads CATSLLALSSYEQYF. CDR3 in DNA: TGTGCCACCAGCTTGCTTGCGTTATCATCCTACGAGCAGTACTTC.

This clonotype was picked up a small number of times. The V call is TRBV11-3, the J call TRBJ2-3; D ambiguous. The CDR3 is 14 residues long. The germline V and J ends were trimmed by 5 bases and 6 bases, with 15 bases remaining between them. Germline-derived CDR1 and CDR2 are SGHNT and YENEEA. Here the CDR3 DNA reads TGTGCCAGCAGCCTAAGGGCCGATTCTGATACGCAGTATTTT. Translation gives CASSLRADSDTQYF.

The chain recombines TRBV7-6 with TRBJ2-1; 10 bases are a match to TRBD2. V was clipped by 3 bases and J by 3 bases; unmatched bases: 11. This CDR3 spans 18 amino acids. Looked up from germline, CDR1 is SGHVS and CDR2 is FNYEAQ. The DNA for the CDR3 is TGTGCCAGCAGCTTTAAAGCGGGAGGGGGGGTAAGCTACAATGAGCAGTTCTTC. Its protein is CASSFKAGGGVSYNEQFF.

The sample holds many counts of this clonotype. This chain links TRBV7-6 with TRBJ2-7; D is uncertain. The germline CDR1 and CDR2 sequences are SGHVS and FNYEAQ. V lost 1 base, J lost 2 bases, and 6 bases lay in between. There are 13 residues in the CDR3. The DNA for the CDR3 is TGTGCCAGCAGCTTAGAACGGACCTACGAGCAGTACTTC. It is translated as CASSLERTYEQYF.